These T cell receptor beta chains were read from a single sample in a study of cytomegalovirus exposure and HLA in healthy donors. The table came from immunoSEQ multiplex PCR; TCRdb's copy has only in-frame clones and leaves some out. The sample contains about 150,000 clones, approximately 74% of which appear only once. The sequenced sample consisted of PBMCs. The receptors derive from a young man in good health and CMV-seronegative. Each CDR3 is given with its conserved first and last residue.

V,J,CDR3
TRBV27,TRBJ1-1,CASSLSGGQGYTEAFF
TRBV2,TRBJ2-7,CASRTSGGAYEQCF
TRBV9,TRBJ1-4,CASSVAAGVFEKLFF
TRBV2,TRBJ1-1,CASSITGGTTEAFF
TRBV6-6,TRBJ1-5,CASSYSEPGQPQHF
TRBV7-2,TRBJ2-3,CASSLEGGGSRGYTQYF
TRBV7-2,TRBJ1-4,CASSLARGKLFF
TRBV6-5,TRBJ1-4,CASSLDRGHEKLFF
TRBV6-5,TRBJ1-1,CASSIQGAYTEAFF
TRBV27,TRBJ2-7,CASTPWAGSYEQYF
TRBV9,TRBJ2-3,CASSVEGFSSTDTQYF
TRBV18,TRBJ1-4,CASSPGSPGVEKLFF
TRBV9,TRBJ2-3,CASSEGGGRTDTQYF
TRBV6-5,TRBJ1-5,CASREGAGSRPQHF
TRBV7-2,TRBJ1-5,CASTDTGNEYQPQHF
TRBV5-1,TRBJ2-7,CASSPGTSYYEQYF
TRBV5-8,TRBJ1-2,CASPRRTDPNYGYPF
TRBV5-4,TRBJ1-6,CASSLAGAEGSPLHF
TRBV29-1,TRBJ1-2,CSALQGNYGYTF
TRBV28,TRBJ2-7,CASSSDRVVSGEQYF
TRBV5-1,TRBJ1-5,CASSTDTNQPQHF
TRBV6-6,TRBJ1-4,CASRPQGAVKEKLFF
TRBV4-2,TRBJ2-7,CASSQVGTVSSYEQYF
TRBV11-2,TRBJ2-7,CASSSIYRALDSYEQYF
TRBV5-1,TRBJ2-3,CASSFWTSRSTDTQYF